This TCR beta chain was found in a study of graft-versus-host responses after intestinal transplantation. The CDR3 is made up of 16 amino acids. The J segment lost 2 bases and the V segment lost 4 bases, leaving 4 bases of the junction unmatched. The germline V gene encodes CDR1 MNHEY and CDR2 SVGAGI. Intraepithelial and lamina propria lymphocytes were released after the graft tissue was processed. This table comes from immunoSEQ multiplex PCR, and its TCRdb copy is limited to in-frame clones, with some not included. The profile shows about 17,000 clones, approximately 79% of them singletons. The TCR was taken from a human patient who received an intestinal transplant, so some T cells may come from the graft donor. The chain is built from TRBV6-5 and TRBJ2-7; 14 bases are shared with TRBD2. The source material was ileum tissue, sampled almost 470 days after intestinal transplant. The CDR3 sequence is CASSSRTSGGPYEQYF. The DNA of the CDR3 is TGTGCCAGCAGTTCCCGGACTAGCGGGGGGCCCTACGAGCAGTACTTC.